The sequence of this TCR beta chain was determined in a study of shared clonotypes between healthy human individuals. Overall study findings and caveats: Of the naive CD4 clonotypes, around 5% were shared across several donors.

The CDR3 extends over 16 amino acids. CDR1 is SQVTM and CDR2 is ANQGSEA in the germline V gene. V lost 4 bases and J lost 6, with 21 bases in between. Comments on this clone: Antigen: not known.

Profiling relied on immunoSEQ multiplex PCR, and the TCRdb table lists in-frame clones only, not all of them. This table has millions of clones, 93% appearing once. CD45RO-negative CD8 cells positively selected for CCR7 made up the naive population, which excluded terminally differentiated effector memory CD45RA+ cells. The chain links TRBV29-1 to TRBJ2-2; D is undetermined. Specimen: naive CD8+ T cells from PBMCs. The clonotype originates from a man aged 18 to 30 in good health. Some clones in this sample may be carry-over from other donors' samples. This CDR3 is CSVAPFVPNYAGELFF. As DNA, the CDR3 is TGCAGCGTTGCTCCCTTCGTCCCGAATTACGCCGGGGAGCTGTTTTTT.